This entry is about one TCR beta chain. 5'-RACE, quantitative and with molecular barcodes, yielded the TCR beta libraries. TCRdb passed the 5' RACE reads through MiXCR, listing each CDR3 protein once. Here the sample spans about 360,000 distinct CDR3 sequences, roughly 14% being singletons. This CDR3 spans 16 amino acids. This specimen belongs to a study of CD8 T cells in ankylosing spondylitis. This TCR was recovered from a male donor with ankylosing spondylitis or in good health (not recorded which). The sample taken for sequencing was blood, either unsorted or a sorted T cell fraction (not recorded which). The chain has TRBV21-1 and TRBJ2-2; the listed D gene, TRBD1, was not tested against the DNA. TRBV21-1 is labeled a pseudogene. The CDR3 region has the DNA TGTGCCAGCAGCAAAGCGGACAGGGGGCAATCCGGGGAGCTGTTTTTT. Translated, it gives CASSKADRGQSGELFF.